Below, one T cell receptor (beta chain) is given with its context. This sample is part of a study of blood T cell repertoires in COVID-19. Across the whole study: The study drew acute and convalescent COVID-19 samples from the United States, Italy and Spain. PBMCs, B-cell-depleted T cells, or T cells provided the cDNA or gDNA that made up the material.

Between the trimmed V and J ends, which lost 6 bases and 7 bases, there was a span of 19 bases. Looked up from germline, CDR1 is MDHEN and CDR2 is SYDVKM. This CDR3 spans 15 amino acids. Authors' processing steps: Amplified reference gene primers provided the basis for estimating nucleated cell counts. Assay used: immunoSEQ multiplex PCR; TCRdb lists only in-frame clones, some missing. The V and J calls and clone size come from that table; D and trimming were worked out from the DNA. This table holds 10,000 or so clones, roughly 83% found once. This TCR derives from a human donor in a cohort sampled during active COVID-19. The chain uses TRBV28 and TRBJ1-5; D is undetermined. Sequenced input: peripheral blood. This CDR3 reads CASRRGGGRNQPQHF. DNA of the CDR3: TGTGCCAGCAGACGCGGAGGCGGGCGGAACCAGCCCCAGCATTTT.